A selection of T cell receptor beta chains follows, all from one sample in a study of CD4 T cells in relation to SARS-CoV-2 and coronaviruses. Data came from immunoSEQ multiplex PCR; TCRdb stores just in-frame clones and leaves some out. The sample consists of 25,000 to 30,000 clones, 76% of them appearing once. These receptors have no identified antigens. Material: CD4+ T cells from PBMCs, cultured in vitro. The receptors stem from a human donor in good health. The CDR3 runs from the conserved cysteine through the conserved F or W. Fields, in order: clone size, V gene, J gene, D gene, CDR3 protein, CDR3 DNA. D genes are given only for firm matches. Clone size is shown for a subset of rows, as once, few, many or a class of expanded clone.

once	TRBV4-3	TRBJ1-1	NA	CASSQVWAGRGVTEAFF	TGCGCCAGCAGCCAAGTATGGGCCGGGAGGGGGGTCACTGAAGCTTTCTTT
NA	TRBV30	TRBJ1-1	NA	CAWSVRGGTEAFF	TGTGCCTGGAGTGTACGGGGGGGCACTGAAGCTTTCTTT
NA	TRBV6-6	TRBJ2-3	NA	CASSYSGESTDTQYF	TGTGCCAGCAGTTACTCGGGGGAATCCACAGATACGCAGTATTTT
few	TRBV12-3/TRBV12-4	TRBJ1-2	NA	CASSILTNYGYTF	TGTGCCAGCAGTATTCTGACGAACTATGGCTACACCTTC
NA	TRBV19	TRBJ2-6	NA	CASSIRSAGIISGANVLTF	TGTGCCAGTAGTATAAGGTCGGCAGGGATCATCTCTGGGGCCAACGTCCTGACTTTC
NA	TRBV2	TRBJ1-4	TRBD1	CASREQGAPNEKLFF	TGTGCCAGCAGGGAACAGGGGGCGCCTAATGAAAAACTGTTTTTT
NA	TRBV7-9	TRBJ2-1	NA	CASTSSGREPYNEQFF	TGTGCCAGCACCTCGAGCGGTCGTGAACCCTACAATGAGCAGTTCTTC
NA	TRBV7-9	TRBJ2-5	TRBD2	CASSPSGGGETQYF	TGTGCCAGCAGCCCTAGCGGGGGAGGAGAGACCCAGTACTTC
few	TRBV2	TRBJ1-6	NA	CASSGGNSPLHF	TGTGCCAGCAGTGGAGGGAATTCACCCCTCCACTTT
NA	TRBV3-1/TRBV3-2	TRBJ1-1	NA	CASSLREWTEAFF	TGTGCCAGCAGCCTCAGGGAGTGGACTGAAGCTTTCTTT
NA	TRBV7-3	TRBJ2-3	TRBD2	CASSSGGSGTDTQYF	TGTGCCAGCAGCTCGGGCGGGAGCGGCACAGATACGCAGTATTTT
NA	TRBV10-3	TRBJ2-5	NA	CAISVGGAQETQYF	TGTGCCATCAGTGTCGGAGGTGCCCAAGAGACCCAGTACTTC
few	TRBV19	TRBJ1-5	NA	CASSAGVLQPQHF	TGTGCCAGTAGCGCAGGGGTTCTTCAGCCCCAGCATTTT
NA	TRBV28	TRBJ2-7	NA	CASTDPRLGGYEQYF	TGTGCCAGCACCGATCCCCGACTAGGAGGTTACGAGCAGTACTTC
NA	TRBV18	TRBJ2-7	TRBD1	CASSPSGGVNEQYF	TGTGCCAGCTCACCATCAGGGGGCGTAAACGAGCAGTACTTC
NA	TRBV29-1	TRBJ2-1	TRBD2	CSVGTSENFYNEQFF	TGCAGCGTAGGGACTAGCGAGAATTTTTACAATGAGCAGTTCTTC
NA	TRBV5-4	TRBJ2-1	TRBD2	CASSEREGSYNEQFF	TGTGCCAGCAGCGAGCGGGAGGGTTCCTACAATGAGCAGTTCTTC
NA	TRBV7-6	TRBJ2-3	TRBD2	CASSSYSGRSTDTQYF	TGTGCCAGCAGCTCTTATAGCGGGAGGTCCACAGATACGCAGTATTTT
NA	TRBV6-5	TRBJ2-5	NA	CASKQTGLQETQYF	TGTGCCAGCAAACAGACAGGCCTCCAAGAGACCCAGTACTTC
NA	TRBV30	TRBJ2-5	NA	CAWSFTQETQYF	TGTGCCTGGAGTTTCACCCAAGAGACCCAGTACTTC
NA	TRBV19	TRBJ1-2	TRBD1	CASSPGGGNYGYTF	TGTGCCAGTAGTCCAGGGGGAGGTAACTATGGCTACACCTTC
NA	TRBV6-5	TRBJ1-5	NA	CASTPGAGAISPQHF	TGTGCCAGCACTCCGGGAGCAGGAGCAATCAGCCCCCAGCATTTT
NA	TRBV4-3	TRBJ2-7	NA	CASSQTRTNEQYF	TGCGCCAGCAGCCAAACGAGGACGAACGAGCAGTACTTC
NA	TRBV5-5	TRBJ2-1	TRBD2	CASSLRAGAGNNEQFF	TGTGCCAGCAGCTTGCGGGCGGGAGCGGGGAACAATGAGCAGTTCTTC
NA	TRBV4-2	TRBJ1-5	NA	CASSQDLGRVRHQPQHF	TGTGCCAGCAGCCAAGATCTAGGCAGGGTGAGGCATCAGCCCCAGCATTTT